This TCR beta chain originates from a study of TIL therapy for anti-PD-1-resistant metastatic lung cancer. Across the study: By whole-exome sequencing, median non-synonymous tumor mutation burden was around 1.5 mutations per megabase. Points from the study as a whole: Treatment-naive, never-smoker and oncogene-addicted patients were overrepresented in this highly selected cohort.

Concerning this clone: Its antigen is unidentified.

The libraries were made with immunoSEQ v3. Repertoires were generated with immunoSEQ multiplex PCR, while TCRdb's copy carries only in-frame clones and drops some. The table has 20,000 to 25,000 clones, just over 70% seen once; the top ten hold around 1.8%. Trimming cost V 3 bases and J 9 bases, with 12 bases left between them. The CDR3 has 13 residues. The germline V gene has CDR1 LNHDA and CDR2 SQIVND (reference sequence). Time point denoted: pre-treatment sample, taken before nivolumab and TIL therapy. Enrollment ran from October 2017 to early 2020. The sequence was obtained from a person between 25 and 79 years old with non-small cell lung cancer. Here the sequenced sample was blood, taken at baseline. This rearrangement joins TRBV19 to TRBJ2-1, with no clear D. CDR3 coding DNA: TGTGCCAGTAGTATTTCGACCACAAGTGAGCAGTTCTTC. Translated, it gives CASSISTTSEQFF.